One and the same sample provided the 13 T cell receptor beta chains below, sequenced in a study of vaccination effects on CD4 cells after COVID-19. Following culture for around 10 days, CD4+ T cells were isolated. No cognate antigen is known for these TCRs. The table came from immunoSEQ multiplex PCR; TCRdb's copy has only in-frame clones and leaves some out. This sample yields 70,000 or so clones, of which 60% to 80% are seen a single time; around 2% belongs to the top ten. Sequencing was performed on CD4+ T cells from PBMCs cultured without peptide, taken before COVID-19 vaccination. These receptors came from a human donor who received a COVID-19 vaccine.

The chain combines TRBV7-3 with TRBJ1-3; a possible D gene is TRBD1 (5 bases). Germline CDR1 and CDR2: SGHTA and FQGTGA. V shed 0 bases and J shed 0 bases, with 9 bases lying between them. The length of the CDR3 is 16 residues. The CDR3 loop is CASSLTAGVSGNTIYF. In nucleotides, the CDR3 is TGTGCCAGCAGCTTAACTGCGGGGGTCTCTGGAAACACCATATATTTT.

The chain has TRBV6-1 and TRBJ1-5; D remains ambiguous. V lost 4 bases, J lost 10 bases, and 23 bases lay in between. The germline V gene encodes CDR1 MNHNS and CDR2 SASEGT. This CDR3 has 16 residues. Here the CDR3 reads CASSGQAGPPLGPQHF. The CDR3 DNA reads TGTGCCAGCAGTGGTCAAGCCGGGCCCCCTTTAGGACCCCAGCATTTT.

This chain uses TRBV6-5 with TRBJ1-1; D not certain. This CDR3 has 16 amino acids. Trimming removed 0 bases from V and 0 bases from J, with 11 bases in between. Germline CDR1 reads MNHEY; CDR2 reads SVGAGI. The CDR3 loop reads CASSYSKPALNTEAFF. CDR3 nucleotide sequence: TGTGCCAGCAGTTACTCGAAGCCGGCCCTGAACACTGAAGCTTTCTTT.

The V gene is TRBV11-3, the J gene TRBJ2-5; the match to TRBD2 covers 12 bases. The germline gives CDR1 SGHNT, CDR2 YENEEA. V lost 4 bases, J lost 4 bases, and 4 bases stayed unmatched. The CDR3 consists of 15 residues. The CDR3 protein is CASSSRGLAGETQYF. The CDR3 nucleotides are TGTGCCAGCAGCTCCCGGGGACTAGCGGGAGAGACCCAGTACTTC.

The J gene is TRBJ2-3, the V gene TRBV24-1; D unresolved. Per germline, CDR1 KGHDR and CDR2 SFDVKD. The CDR3 loop spans 15 amino acids. Trimming removed 6 bases from V and 0 bases from J, with 12 bases in between. CDR3 residues: CATSTNRPSTDTQYF. For the CDR3, the DNA is TGTGCCACCAGTACCAACAGACCTAGCACAGATACGCAGTATTTT.

This chain uses TRBV4-1 with TRBJ2-1; D is perhaps TRBD1 or TRBD2 (5 bases each). CDR3 length: 15 amino acids. In germline, CDR1 is MGHRA, CDR2 YSYEKL. V shed 4 bases and J shed 9 bases, with 19 bases lying between them. The CDR3 is CASSRGQGPVSEQFF. CDR3 DNA: TGCGCCAGCAGCCGAGGGCAGGGACCTGTGTCTGAGCAGTTCTTC.

The gene calls are TRBV18 and TRBJ2-5; no clear D. The V and J ends lost 1 base and 4 bases respectively, with 13 bases between them. The CDR3 is 15 residues long. Germline-derived CDR1 and CDR2 are KGHSH and LQKENI. In nucleotides, the CDR3 is TGTGCCAGCTCACCACTTGGGCAGTTCGGAGAGACCCAGTACTTC. Translating gives CASSPLGQFGETQYF.

Only a few counts were recorded for this clone. The CDR3 sequence is CASRTSGGADTQYF. The CDR3 region has the DNA TGTGCCAGTAGGACTAGCGGGGGCGCAGATACGCAGTATTTT. The chain couples TRBV19 to TRBJ2-3; 12 nucleotides line up with TRBD2. Germline trimming cut 6 bases from V and 4 bases from J; bases unmatched to any gene: 2. The CDR3 loop spans 14 amino acids. Germline V gene sequence: CDR1 LNHDA, CDR2 SQIVND (reference sequence).

This clone was detected only once. J is TRBJ1-2 and V is TRBV5-1; D unresolved. From germline, CDR1 is SGHRS and CDR2 YFSETQ. The CDR3 length is 13 residues. V was trimmed by 4 bases and J by 10 bases, leaving 17 bases between them. CDR3 sequence (DNA): TGCGCCAGCAGCCTAAGCTCGACGGGCCTCTACACCTTC. It specifies CASSLSSTGLYTF. The full variable domain, in which reference TRBV5-1 and TRBJ1-2 provide the parts outside the CDR3, is KAGVTQTPRYLIKTRGQQVTLSCSPISGHRSVSWYQQTPGQGLQFLFEYFSETQRNKGNFPGRFSGRQFSNSRSEMNVSTLELGDSALYLCASSLSSTGLYTFGSGTRLTVV.

The rearrangement links TRBV5-1 to TRBJ1-1; D unclear. CDR3 length: 15 amino acids. In germline, CDR1 is SGHRS, CDR2 YFSETQ. V lost 2 bases and J 5 bases, leaving 16 bases between the germline ends. The CDR3 is CASSLGGPVETEAFF. CDR3 nucleotide sequence: TGCGCCAGCAGCTTAGGAGGGCCGGTGGAAACTGAAGCTTTCTTT.

This clone occurred once. J is TRBJ1-5 and V is TRBV2; weak D call: TRBD1 (6 bases). The V end lost 4 bases, the J end lost 7 bases, and 11 bases lay between the germline ends. Germline V gene lookup returns CDR1 SNHLY and CDR2 FYNNEI. This CDR3 has 13 amino acids. CDR3 protein: CASSGRGEQPQHF. The CDR3 DNA is TGTGCCAGCAGTGGTAGGGGGGAACAGCCCCAGCATTTT.

J is TRBJ1-5 and V is TRBV30, with D possibly TRBD1 on 5 matching bases. V lost 0 bases, J lost 7 bases, and 19 bases lay in between. This CDR3 region has 16 residues. In germline, CDR1 is GTSNPN, CDR2 SVGIG (reference sequence). In DNA, the CDR3 is TGTGCCTGGAGTGTACGTTCGTCGCAGGGAGGGCAGCCCCAGCATTTT. It specifies CAWSVRSSQGGQPQHF.

The chain links TRBV27 to TRBJ1-5; TRBD1 might be the D (6 bases). This CDR3 region has 15 residues. Looked up from germline, CDR1 is MNHEY and CDR2 is SMNVEV (reference sequence). With 8 bases removed from V and 5 bases from J, the gap between germline ends came to 19 bases. The CDR3 reads CASRRNRVNDQPQHF. As DNA, the CDR3 is TGTGCCAGCCGACGTAACAGGGTAAACGATCAGCCCCAGCATTTT.